This T cell receptor beta chain was recovered during a study of T cell responses to AZD1222 COVID-19 vaccine. Study-level points and caveats: Recipients of two AZD1222 doses showed rising Spike-specific TCR breadth and depth. Mostly white British, mostly female donors; authors suggested clonal diversity may be underestimated. Spike was spanned by vaccine-associated CD4 TCRs, which were dominant at 160-218 and 743-854. Only 5 or 6 people who got AZD1222 tested seropositive at baseline.

To note about this clone: Its cognate antigen is unknown.

V was shortened by 3 bases and J by 4 bases, with 7 bases between the two germline ends. This CDR3 region has 13 residues. The germline CDR1 and CDR2 sequences are SGDLS and YYNGEE. Clones were sequenced by immunoSEQ multiplex PCR, and TCRdb holds only the in-frame ones, with some missing. Of about 100,000 clones in the sample, more than 75% are singletons; the top ten hold 4% to 5%. This chain links TRBV9 with TRBJ1-4; the D is unclear. This material consisted of peripheral blood, taken on day 0 of MenACWY control vaccination. The TCR was taken from an adult in good health. In nucleotides, the CDR3 is TGTGCCAGCAGCGCGTCCAATAATGAAAAACTGTTTTTT. It encodes CASSASNNEKLFF.